This T cell receptor beta chain was observed in a study of blood T cell repertoires in COVID-19. Study background: Some COVID-19 samples were acute and others convalescent; all came from the United States, Italy and Spain. The analysed material was cDNA or gDNA that came from T cells, B-cell-depleted T cells, or PBMCs.

In the authors' methods: For nucleated cells, counts were estimated from reference gene primer amplification. Profiling relied on immunoSEQ multiplex PCR, and the TCRdb table lists in-frame clones only, not all of them. That table supplies the V and J calls and clone size; D and trimming were determined from the DNA. The sample holds over 300,000 clones, nearly 90% seen once. Germline V gives CDR1 KGHSH, CDR2 LQKENI. The V gene end was trimmed by 0 bases and the J gene end by 7 bases; junction bases not matched to a gene: 7. The CDR3 is 15 residues long. On this clone: Other DNA sequences of this sample code for an identical CDR3.

This TCR derives from a man aged 18 to 35 with active or convalescent COVID-19. The chain uses TRBV18 and TRBJ2-7; 9 nucleotides agree with TRBD2. The material sequenced was peripheral blood. CDR3 sequence: CASSPPGLAGREQYF. The DNA for the CDR3 is TGTGCCAGCTCACCACCTGGTCTAGCGGGAAGAGAGCAGTACTTC.